The 3 T cell receptor beta chains below come from one sample, sequenced in a study of a mutant IDH1 vaccine in newly diagnosed glioma. The assay was immunoSEQ multiplex PCR, and TCRdb's table has in-frame clones only and misses some. The sample includes approximately 61,000 clones, about 80% of them seen just once. Regarding time point: week 5, during vaccination. Every vaccine dose comprised 300 ug of mutant IDH1 20-mer peptide plus topical imiquimod. Their recognized antigens are unknown. Sequences were derived from PBMCs, sampled from a glioma patient whose treatment included an IDH1 peptide vaccine. These receptors all come from a woman aged 50 to 65 with glioma.

The chain is built from TRBV4-1 and TRBJ2-5; 8 bases fit TRBD2. This CDR3 is built from 17 residues. CDR1 MGHRA and CDR2 YSYEKL come from the germline V gene. Trimming took 1 base from V and 2 from J; bases not matched to a gene: 9. CDR3 sequence: CASSQGQASGPQETQYF. DNA of the CDR3: TGCGCCAGCAGCCAAGGACAGGCTAGCGGGCCTCAAGAGACCCAGTACTTC.

This clone has a single count. The genes are TRBV12-5 and TRBJ2-4; 8 bases align to TRBD1. The CDR3 contains 16 residues. Per germline, CDR1 LGHNT and CDR2 FRNRAP. Trimming removed 5 bases from V and 7 bases from J; junction bases left unmatched: 13. DNA of the CDR3: TGTGCTAGTGGTCCGACAGGGGCCGTAGGTTGGAACATTCAGTACTTC. As protein: CASGPTGAVGWNIQYF.

By frequency in the sample, this clone is medium-sized. The genes are TRBV15 and TRBJ2-1; D may be TRBD1 (5 bases). V shed 6 bases and J shed 8 bases, with 11 bases lying between them. Germline V gives CDR1 LNHNV, CDR2 YYDKDF (reference sequence). The CDR3 has 12 amino acids. CDR3 sequence reads: CATRGLGDEQFF. The DNA for the CDR3 is TGTGCCACCAGGGGGCTAGGGGATGAGCAGTTCTTC.